This T cell receptor (beta chain) derives from a study of CD8+ T cells in alopecia areata. Sequencing relied on a cDNA template that was reverse transcribed from extracted RNA. Clones were read by immunoSEQ multiplex PCR, and TCRdb kept only the in-frame ones, dropping some. This table holds around 180,000 clones, 50% to 70% found once. The germline V gene encodes CDR1 GTSNPN and CDR2 SVGIG (reference sequence). V was pared by 1 base and J by 6 bases, with 2 bases of the junction left unmatched. The CDR3 runs 13 residues. Treatment denoted: oral pan-JAK inhibitor, 5-10 mg twice daily. The rearrangement joins TRBV30 to TRBJ1-4, with TRBD1 matching over 7 bases. Here the sequenced sample was CD4+ T cells sorted from blood, taken at approximately week 49, from a patient treated with tofacitinib. This TCR was sampled from a human donor with alopecia areata. CDR3 DNA: TGTGCCTGGAGTGCGACAGGGTATGAAAAACTGTTTTTT. This codes for CAWSATGYEKLFF.